Following are 27 T cell receptor beta chains from one sample sequenced in a study of brain metastases from non-small cell lung cancer (dated 2019 in TCRdb). Library method: the immunoSEQ multiplex PCR assay. What TCRdb holds here is the immuneACCESS table cut down to in-frame rearrangements. Part of the clones is not present; checked against another copy, under half of the missing clones reflect an unresolved V gene, and the others are unexplained. The table for this sample lists about 8,000 clones; around 85% of them were counted only once. Jointly, the top ten make up 4.1% of the sample. The sequencing input was primary lung tumor tissue. The sample's cell subset or site label, decoded: primary lung tumor paired with brain metastasis. The receptors come from a donor at least 40 years old with non-small cell lung cancer.

About this clone itself: Other DNA sequences of this sample code for an identical CDR3. The chain recombines TRBV5-4 with TRBJ2-5; TRBD2 might be the D (6 bases). V was shortened by 1 base and J by 5 bases, with 12 bases between the two germline ends. From germline, CDR1 is SGHNT and CDR2 YYREEE (reference sequence). This CDR3 region has 14 residues. In DNA, the CDR3 is TGTGCCAGCAGCTTGTGGGACTCTCGGGAGACCCAGTACTTC. Residues: CASSLWDSRETQYF.

The CDR3 region has the DNA TGTGCCAGCAGTGAAGTGGGCGGGTCCCGTGGCTACACCTTC. Encoded protein: CASSEVGGSRGYTF. The J gene is TRBJ1-2, the V gene TRBV2; the D is unclear. Germline V gene sequence: CDR1 SNHLY, CDR2 FYNNEI. There are 14 residues in the CDR3. Trimming pared 1 base from V and 7 bases from J, leaving 13 bases between.

The genes are TRBV7-9 and TRBJ1-4; TRBD1 might be the D (5 bases). The ends were cut back, 4 bases at V and 4 bases at J, with 7 bases in the middle. Germline V gene data show CDR1 as SEHNR and CDR2 as FQNEAQ (reference sequence). CDR3 length equals 13 residues. CDR3 sequence: CASSSDSNEKLFF. Written as DNA, the CDR3 is TGTGCCAGCAGCTCAGACAGTAATGAAAAACTGTTTTTT.

The chain is built from TRBV6-8 and TRBJ1-1, with 7 bases that match TRBD1. Germline V CDR1 and CDR2: MNHGY, SAAAGT. Trimming cost V 5 bases and J 1 base; bases outside gene matches: 7. This CDR3 spans 15 amino acids. The CDR3 is CASSKRDRPNTEAFF. In DNA form, the CDR3 reads TGTGCCAGCAGTAAAAGGGACAGACCGAACACTGAAGCTTTCTTT.

CDR3 coding DNA: TGTGCCAGCAGTTTGGGGGGACTCTATGGCTACACCTTC. Amino acid sequence: CASSLGGLYGYTF. The gene calls are TRBV6-2 or TRBV6-3 and TRBJ1-2; possible D gene TRBD1, 5 bases. CDR1 MNHEY and CDR2 SVGEGT come from the germline V gene. The CDR3 is made up of 13 amino acids. V lost 4 bases to trimming and J lost 4 bases, with 10 bases between them.

The V call is TRBV2, the J call TRBJ2-7, with D maybe TRBD1 (6 bases). V lost 6 bases, J lost 4 bases, and 10 bases lay in between. CDR3 length: 12 residues. Germline values: CDR1 SNHLY, CDR2 FYNNEI. CDR3 DNA: TGTGCCAGCAGGATAACAGGGTACGAGCAGTACTTC. This translates into CASRITGYEQYF.

This chain links TRBV4-3 with TRBJ2-6; TRBD1 agrees at 9 bases. This CDR3 contains 17 residues. V was pared by 4 bases and J by 4 bases, with 8 bases of the junction left unmatched. Germline V lookup: CDR1 LGHNA, CDR2 YSLEER. DNA for the CDR3: TGCGCCAGCAGCCCGCAGGACAGGGGAACCGGGGCCAACGTCCTGACTTTC. Protein product: CASSPQDRGTGANVLTF.

This chain connects TRBV2 to TRBJ2-5; unclear D gene. The CDR3 runs 13 residues. The V end was cut by 5 bases, the J end by 2 bases, with 9 bases between. Germline CDR1 and CDR2: SNHLY and FYNNEI. DNA of the CDR3: TGTGCCAGCAGTCTAGATTCTCAAGAGACCCAGTACTTC. Its protein is CASSLDSQETQYF.

This rearrangement joins TRBV7-8 to TRBJ2-7, with TRBD2 as a possible D gene (6 bases). V was trimmed by 5 bases and J by 10 bases, leaving 18 bases between them. CDR1 and CDR2 (germline): SGHVS, FQNEAQ. The CDR3 has 13 amino acids. CDR3 bases: TGTGCCAGCAGCCGCAAGTGGGGGGAAGAACAGTACTTC. It codes for CASSRKWGEEQYF.

The chain joins TRBV3-1 (or the pseudogene TRBV3-2) to TRBJ2-7; 11 bases are a match to TRBD1. The length of the CDR3 is 17 residues. J was trimmed by 7 bases and V by 1 base; bases with no gene match: 12. Per the germline V gene, CDR1 is LGHDT and CDR2 is YNNKEL (reference sequence). The CDR3 is CASSQGVPGQGGYEQYF. In DNA form, the CDR3 reads TGTGCCAGCAGCCAAGGGGTACCGGGACAGGGGGGTTATGAGCAGTACTTC.

On this clone: Other nucleotide sequences in the sample specify the same CDR3. V gene TRBV2 combines with J gene TRBJ2-7; D not certain. Trimming pared 6 bases from V and 5 bases from J, leaving 8 bases between. Germline assignment: CDR1 SNHLY and CDR2 FYNNEI. This CDR3 spans 11 amino acids. The CDR3 spells CASRGRDEQYF. The CDR3 DNA follows: TGTGCCAGCAGGGGTAGGGACGAGCAGTACTTC.

The V gene is TRBV29-1, the J gene TRBJ1-6; D might be TRBD1 (5 bases). Germline V CDR1 and CDR2: SQVTM, ANQGSEA. The V end lost 4 bases, the J end lost 8 bases, and 9 bases lay between the germline ends. The CDR3 contains 12 residues. The CDR3 loop is CSVGDGYSPLHF. The DNA of the CDR3 is TGCAGCGTTGGGGACGGATATTCACCCCTCCACTTT.

J is TRBJ2-5 and V is TRBV10-3; D is possibly TRBD2 (7 bases). The CDR3 sequence is 16 residues long. The germline V gene has CDR1 ENHRY and CDR2 SYGVKD. V was trimmed by 4 bases and J by 1 base, leaving 16 bases between them. The chain's CDR3 is CAISGGGPTLQETQYF. Here the CDR3 DNA reads TGTGCCATCAGTGGGGGGGGCCCGACTCTCCAAGAGACCCAGTACTTC.

This clone was seen only once. One junction end does not reproduce the germline sequence, and a read error may be involved. The chain links TRBV5-1 to TRBJ2-7, with D perhaps matching TRBD2 (6 bases). CDR3 size: 16 residues. Germline CDR1 is SGHRS and CDR2 is YFSETQ. CDR3 residues: CASSLAGGTYPYEQYF. Written as DNA, the CDR3 is TGCGCCAGCAGCTTGGCTGGGGGGACCTATCCCTACGAGCAGTATTTC.

The rearrangement joins TRBV28 to TRBJ1-4, with D perhaps TRBD1 (5 bases). This CDR3 comprises 14 residues. Trimming left V 2 bases short and J 10 bases short, with 14 bases between. CDR1 and CDR2 from the germline V gene are MDHEN and SYDVKM. The CDR3 DNA is TGTGCCAGCAGTTTAGGGCAAACTGGGGCAAAACTGTTTTTT. Translated, it gives CASSLGQTGAKLFF.

The CDR3 reads CSVDGGGYGYTF. CDR3 DNA: TGCAGCGTTGACGGGGGAGGGTATGGCTACACCTTC. The chain employs TRBV29-1 and TRBJ1-2; D perhaps matches TRBD1 (5 bases). Germline V gives CDR1 SQVTM, CDR2 ANQGSEA. V dropped 3 bases and J dropped 5 bases, with 10 bases sitting between them. This CDR3 spans 12 amino acids. Complete variable domain (other parts from reference TRBV29-1 and TRBJ1-2): SAVISQKPSRDICQRGTSLTIQCQVDSQVTMMFWYRQQPGQSLTLIATANQGSEATYESGFVIDKFPISRPNLTFSTLTVSNMSPEDSSIYLCSVDGGGYGYTFGSGTRLTVV.

The table lists this clone with a few counts. V and J are TRBV7-9 and TRBJ2-3, with D perhaps matching TRBD2 (5 bases). Germline V gene sequence: CDR1 SEHNR, CDR2 FQNEAQ (reference sequence). Between the trimmed V and J ends, which lost 2 bases and 0 bases, there was a span of 12 bases. The CDR3 contains 16 residues. The CDR3 sequence: CASSLFLPGSTDTQYF. The CDR3 DNA reads TGTGCCAGCAGCTTATTCCTTCCGGGGAGCACAGATACGCAGTATTTT.

With regard to this clone: The junction shows a germline mismatch at one end, possibly a read error. The J gene is TRBJ1-2, the V gene TRBV5-5, with 9 positions matching TRBD1. Germline loops: CDR1 SGHKS, CDR2 YYEKEE (reference sequence). The CDR3 is made up of 16 amino acids. Here the CDR3 DNA reads TGTGCCAGTAGCTTGATTACCCAGGGACAGGGACCTGGCTACACCTTC. This codes for CASSLITQGQGPGYTF.

This chain connects TRBV6-2 or TRBV6-3 to TRBJ1-1, with 7 bases lining up with TRBD1. The CDR3 has 15 amino acids. V dropped 6 bases and J dropped 3; count of bases not matched to a gene: 10. Germline V gene sequence: CDR1 MNHEY, CDR2 SVGEGT. As DNA, the CDR3 is TGTGCCAGCAGCCGAATTGGACAGGACTACACTGAAGCTTTCTTT. Encoded protein: CASSRIGQDYTEAFF.

The chain recombines TRBV4-3 with TRBJ2-1; 10 bases line up with TRBD1. Per the germline V gene, CDR1 is LGHNA and CDR2 is YSLEER. Germline trimming cut 1 base from V and 16 bases from J; bases unmatched to any gene: 7. CDR3 length: 13 amino acids. The CDR3: CASSQGTGTGDFF. The CDR3, as DNA: TGCGCCAGCAGCCAAGGGACCGGGACAGGGGATTTCTTC.

The chain combines TRBV14 with TRBJ1-2; no firm D call. The germline V gene encodes CDR1 SGHDN and CDR2 FVKESK. V was clipped by 1 base and J by 6 bases, with 3 bases between them. The CDR3 loop spans 11 amino acids. CDR3 region: CASSQGNGYTF. CDR3 bases: TGTGCCAGCAGCCAAGGAAATGGCTACACCTTC.

V and J are TRBV30 and TRBJ1-6; D is unclear. Germline loops: CDR1 GTSNPN, CDR2 SVGIG (reference sequence). This CDR3 has 13 amino acids. The V end was cut by 3 bases, the J end by 9 bases, with 12 bases between. The CDR3 here is CAWRDYGLSPLHF. CDR3 nucleotides: TGTGCCTGGAGAGATTACGGTCTTTCACCCCTCCACTTT.

This clone was recorded a few times. The J gene is TRBJ2-7, the V gene TRBV5-1; unclear D gene. Germline values: CDR1 SGHRS, CDR2 YFSETQ. Between the trimmed V and J ends, which lost 5 bases and 3 bases, there was a span of 15 bases. The CDR3 is 14 amino acids. The CDR3 bases are TGCGCCAGCAGTCCGGCCCTGAGGAACTACGAGCAGTACTTC. It codes for CASSPALRNYEQYF.

The chain recombines TRBV7-2 with TRBJ2-3; no clear D gene. Germline loops: CDR1 SGHTA, CDR2 FQGNSA. Trimming took 1 base from V and 4 from J, leaving 9 bases between them. The CDR3 extends over 14 amino acids. The CDR3 nucleotides read TGTGCCAGCAGCTTAGAAGCTAGTGCAGATACGCAGTATTTT. This codes for CASSLEASADTQYF.

This chain uses TRBV4-3 with TRBJ1-4, with 8 nucleotides matching TRBD1. This CDR3 contains 16 residues. With 3 bases clipped from V and 7 bases from J, the junction kept 10 bases outside the gene matches. Germline CDR1 reads LGHNA; CDR2 reads YSLEER. The CDR3 reads CASSQRSGGIFEKLFF. The CDR3, as DNA: TGCGCCAGCAGCCAGCGTTCAGGGGGCATCTTTGAAAAACTGTTTTTT.

This clone was recorded only once. This chain uses TRBV18 with TRBJ2-5; 8 bases map to TRBD1. V lost 6 bases, J lost 4 bases, and 10 bases stayed unmatched. In germline, CDR1 is KGHSH, CDR2 LQKENI. This CDR3 is 15 amino acids long. The DNA for the CDR3 is TGTGCCAGCTCCCAGGACAGGGACGGCGGAGAGACCCAGTACTTC. This sequence encodes CASSQDRDGGETQYF.

This clone ranks as large (0.1 to 1%). The rearrangement joins TRBV3-1 (or the pseudogene TRBV3-2) to TRBJ1-2; TRBD1 agrees at 9 bases. The J segment lost 8 bases and the V segment lost 5 bases, leaving 9 bases of the junction unmatched. Per germline, CDR1 LGHDT and CDR2 YNNKEL (reference sequence). The CDR3 is 14 residues long. The CDR3 DNA reads TGTGCCAGCAGCACCCGGGACAGGGTGAGCGGCTACACCTTC. Its protein product is CASSTRDRVSGYTF.